A single TCR beta chain is shown here with its context. Repertoires were generated with immunoSEQ multiplex PCR, while TCRdb's copy carries only in-frame clones and drops some. The sample contains 55,000 to 75,000 clones, approximately 83% of which appear only once. The entry originates in a study of blood T cell repertoires in COVID-19. Patients at the Seattle site were enrolled during active infection and followed longitudinally. V shed 6 bases and J 3 bases; nucleotides not matched to a gene: 5. This CDR3 has 14 amino acids. The germline V gene has CDR1 LNHDA and CDR2 SQIVND (reference sequence). Sample: peripheral blood. This TCR was recovered from a man older than 75 with COVID-19, enrolled during active disease. This chain joins TRBV19 and TRBJ2-3, with TRBD2 matching over 8 bases. The DNA for the CDR3 is TGTGCCAGTAGGTCCAGCGGGAGAACAGATACGCAGTATTTT. Translation: CASRSSGRTDTQYF.